The 10 T cell receptor beta chains listed next were all sequenced from one sample in a study of blood T cell repertoires in COVID-19. Method: immunoSEQ multiplex PCR; TCRdb's copy keeps in-frame clones and lacks some. This sample carries hundreds of thousands of clones, about 85% of them seen once, and the ten largest clones take around a sixth. The specimen was peripheral blood. These receptors were taken from a woman older than 75 with active or convalescent COVID-19.

The DNA for the CDR3 is TGTGCCAGCACCCAGAGGGGCTCGGGGGGCACAGATACGCAGTATTTT. Its protein product is CASTQRGSGGTDTQYF. This chain links TRBV27 with TRBJ2-3, with D perhaps TRBD2 (6 bases). Germline V CDR1 and CDR2: MNHEY, SMNVEV (reference sequence). Trimming took off 7 bases at V and 1 base at J, with 18 bases between the two ends. The length of the CDR3 is 16 residues.

The CDR3 protein is CASSLNRDSNQPQHF. The CDR3 bases are TGTGCCAGCAGTTTAAACAGAGATAGCAATCAGCCCCAGCATTTT. V is TRBV27 and J is TRBJ1-5; D is ambiguous. From germline, CDR1 is MNHEY and CDR2 SMNVEV (reference sequence). This CDR3 has 15 residues. Trimming cost V 2 bases and J 0 bases, with 8 bases left between them.

The genes are TRBV19 and TRBJ2-3; 9 bases match TRBD2. This CDR3 has 15 residues. Trimming cost V 3 bases and J 6 bases; bases outside gene matches: 7. Germline V CDR1 and CDR2: LNHDA, SQIVND (reference sequence). The CDR3, as DNA: TGTGCCAGTAGTATCCCCCTGCGGGAGGGGGATACGCAGTATTTT. Encoded protein: CASSIPLREGDTQYF.

In this sample, this clone turned up a few times. The CDR3 bases are TGTGCCAGCAGCCTCGGACTAGCGGGAGGTGCAGATGAGCAGTTCTTC. Amino acids: CASSLGLAGGADEQFF. The chain recombines TRBV7-9 with TRBJ2-1; 14 bases agree with TRBD2. CDR3 length: 16 residues. Trimming took 5 bases from V and 8 from J; bases not matched to a gene: 8. Germline V gene sequence: CDR1 SEHNR, CDR2 FQNEAQ (reference sequence).

This clone was recorded a few times. CDR3 nucleotide sequence: TGTGCCAGTAACCAGTTTGGGACAGGGAACTATCAGCCCCAGCATTTT. Residues: CASNQFGTGNYQPQHF. The chain has TRBV19 and TRBJ1-5; 9 bases map to TRBD1. Unmatched junction bases numbered 12, after V lost 7 bases and J lost 5 bases. CDR1 and CDR2 (germline): LNHDA, SQIVND (reference sequence). This CDR3 is 16 amino acids long.

This rearrangement joins TRBV5-4 to TRBJ2-3, with 12 bases matching TRBD2. Germline CDR1 and CDR2: SGHNT and YYREEE (reference sequence). With V trimmed by 0 bases and J by 6 bases, 11 bases remained unmatched. The CDR3 contains 18 residues. CDR3 region: CASSLAVLAGGPGDTQYF. The CDR3 nucleotides read TGTGCCAGCAGCTTGGCCGTGCTAGCGGGAGGGCCTGGTGATACGCAGTATTTT.

The chain couples TRBV6-8 to TRBJ2-7; possible D gene TRBD2, 7 bases. Germline values: CDR1 MNHGY, CDR2 SAAAGT. The CDR3 runs to 15 residues. The V end was cut by 8 bases, the J end by 4 bases, with 21 bases between. The CDR3 is CASGIWGGGVYEQYF. The CDR3 coding sequence is TGTGCCAGCGGAATATGGGGAGGGGGGGTTTACGAGCAGTACTTC.

The genes are TRBV24-1 and TRBJ2-1; perhaps TRBD2 as D (5 bases). In germline, CDR1 is KGHDR, CDR2 SFDVKD. The CDR3 has 16 residues. V lost 3 bases, J lost 7 bases, and 18 bases lay in between. The CDR3 coding sequence is TGTGCCACCAGTGATAGTGCTCCGGGGAGTAGGAATGAGCAGTTCTTC. The encoded protein is CATSDSAPGSRNEQFF.

This sequence joins TRBV9 and TRBJ2-3, with 8 bases that match TRBD2. V dropped 0 bases and J dropped 3; count of bases not matched to a gene: 6. This CDR3 has 16 residues. The germline gives CDR1 SGDLS, CDR2 YYNGEE. CDR3 in amino acids: CASSVGLAPPTDTQYF. Written as DNA, the CDR3 is TGTGCCAGCAGCGTAGGACTAGCGCCTCCAACAGATACGCAGTATTTT.

The chain joins TRBV2 to TRBJ2-3; the match to TRBD2 covers 9 bases. Trimming took 4 bases from V and 2 from J; bases not matched to a gene: 4. Germline CDR1 is SNHLY and CDR2 is FYNNEI. The CDR3 has 15 residues. CDR3 protein: CASSGLAGSTDTQYF. In nucleotides, the CDR3 is TGTGCCAGCAGTGGGCTAGCGGGGTCCACAGATACGCAGTATTTT.